This entry lists 15 T cell receptor beta chains sequenced from one sample in a study of PD-1 blockade in mismatch repair-deficient tumors (dated by TCRdb to about 2017). The library came from the immunoSEQ multiplex PCR assay. Drawn from immuneACCESS, this table holds only the in-frame rearrangements with V and J called that TCRdb kept. Clones are partly lost; checked studies trace under half to an unresolved V gene and leave the rest unexplained. For this sample there are tens of thousands of clones; about four fifths appear just once. 2.5% to 3% of the sample goes to the ten largest clones. What this sample's time point label stands for: peripheral blood before pembrolizumab. The starting material was PBMCs, obtained before pembrolizumab treatment. The receptors shown here come from an adult with mismatch repair-deficient cancer.

The chain couples TRBV5-1 to TRBJ2-1, with TRBD2 as a possible D gene (5 bases). The CDR3 runs 14 residues. V dropped 0 bases and J dropped 5 bases, with 9 bases sitting between them. Germline lookup yields CDR1 SGHRS and CDR2 YFSETQ. CDR3 sequence (DNA): TGCGCCAGCAGCTTGGAGCGGCAGAACAATGAGCAGTTCTTC. Protein: CASSLERQNNEQFF. Full variable domain (missing parts from reference TRBV5-1 and TRBJ2-1): KAGVTQTPRYLIKTRGQQVTLSCSPISGHRSVSWYQQTPGQGLQFLFEYFSETQRNKGNFPGRFSGRQFSNSRSEMNVSTLELGDSALYLCASSLERQNNEQFFGPGTRLTVL.

This sequence joins TRBV10-3 and TRBJ1-2; D uncertain. This CDR3 comprises 12 residues. Germline-derived CDR1 and CDR2 are ENHRY and SYGVKD. The V and J ends lost 3 bases and 6 bases respectively, with 8 bases between them. For the CDR3, the DNA is TGTGCCATCAGTGACTCTCGAGATGGCTACACCTTC. The encoded protein is CAISDSRDGYTF.

This sequence joins TRBV15 and TRBJ2-7, with no clear D. The CDR3 has 14 amino acids. Trimming left V 1 base short and J 2 bases short, with 9 bases between. The germline gives CDR1 LNHNV, CDR2 YYDKDF (reference sequence). The CDR3 nucleotides are TGTGCCACCAGCAGAGGCGCGACTCCCTACGAGCAGTACTTC. Encoded protein: CATSRGATPYEQYF.

This chain uses TRBV27 with TRBJ2-2; a weak D match, TRBD1 (5 bases). Germline-derived CDR1 and CDR2 are MNHEY and SMNVEV (reference sequence). The CDR3 sequence is 14 residues long. Trimming cost V 8 bases and J 2 bases, with 12 bases left between them. CDR3 bases: TGTGCCAGCGGGGCTAGTTACAACACCGGGGAGCTGTTTTTT. Residues: CASGASYNTGELFF.

This chain joins TRBV5-1 and TRBJ2-5, with D possibly matching TRBD1 (5 bases). Near its end, the DNA agrees better with TRBJ2-7, so the J call may be wrong. The CDR3 length is 14 residues. Per germline, CDR1 SGHRS and CDR2 YFSETQ. The CDR3 coding sequence is TGCGCCAGCAGTGGCCAGGGAAATACCTACGAGCAGTACTTC. Translated, it gives CASSGQGNTYEQYF.

This clone showed up just once. J is TRBJ1-5 and V is TRBV4-1; TRBD1 matches at 9 bases. CDR1 and CDR2 (germline): MGHRA, YSYEKL. The CDR3 loop spans 15 amino acids. V gave up 1 base and J gave up 5 bases; unmatched junction bases: 3. CDR3 protein: CASSQVGDRDQPQHF. The DNA of the CDR3 is TGCGCCAGCAGCCAAGTTGGGGACAGGGATCAGCCCCAGCATTTT.

The rearrangement joins TRBV6-1 to TRBJ1-5, with 7 bases matching TRBD1. CDR1 MNHNS and CDR2 SASEGT come from the germline V gene. CDR3 length equals 13 residues. V was pared by 2 bases and J by 6 bases, with 1 base of the junction left unmatched. The chain's CDR3 is CASSEQGGQPQHF. CDR3 in DNA: TGTGCCAGCAGTGAACAGGGGGGTCAGCCCCAGCATTTT.

This rearrangement joins TRBV27 to TRBJ2-5; maybe TRBD1 (6 bases). This CDR3 region has 13 residues. The V gene lost 6 bases and the J gene lost 2 bases, with 10 bases spanning the gap. Germline CDR1 is MNHEY and CDR2 is SMNVEV (reference sequence). This CDR3 is CASSPGQQETQYF. The CDR3 DNA reads TGTGCCAGCAGCCCCGGACAGCAAGAGACCCAGTACTTC.

V and J are TRBV13 and TRBJ2-7; D call uncertain. The CDR3 has 11 amino acids. V was shortened by 5 bases and J by 4 bases, with 6 bases between the two germline ends. Germline assignment: CDR1 PRHDT and CDR2 FYEKMQ (reference sequence). The CDR3 coding sequence is TGTGCCAGCAGCCGTCAGTACGAGCAGTACTTC. It is translated as CASSRQYEQYF.

The chain joins TRBV18 to TRBJ1-1; no clear D. This CDR3 spans 13 amino acids. Trimming stripped 5 bases from V and 5 bases from J, with 12 bases between. Germline CDR1 is KGHSH and CDR2 is LQKENI. The CDR3: CASSSGASTEAFF. The CDR3 DNA follows: TGTGCCAGCTCATCGGGAGCGTCTACTGAAGCTTTCTTT.

CDR3 nucleotides: TGTGCCAGCAGCTTCCCAGGGGCAACTAATGAAAAACTGTTTTTT. It encodes CASSFPGATNEKLFF. This rearrangement joins TRBV13 to TRBJ1-4, with a weak D call TRBD1 (6 bases). Germline V CDR1 and CDR2: PRHDT, FYEKMQ (reference sequence). Deletions cut 3 bases from V and 0 bases from J, with 8 bases between. The CDR3 spans 15 residues.

This CDR3 reads CASSPTASNYGYTF. The CDR3 nucleotides read TGCGCCAGCAGCCCGACAGCCTCTAACTATGGCTACACCTTC. The chain couples TRBV5-1 to TRBJ1-2, with D perhaps TRBD1 (5 bases). V shed 4 bases and J shed 0 bases, with 10 bases lying between them. There are 14 residues in the CDR3. Germline V gives CDR1 SGHRS, CDR2 YFSETQ.

This chain uses TRBV5-1 with TRBJ2-5; 11 bases fit TRBD2. Unmatched junction bases numbered 1, after V lost 1 base and J lost 2 bases. The CDR3 has 15 amino acids. CDR1 and CDR2 (germline): SGHRS, YFSETQ. CDR3 sequence (DNA): TGCGCCAGCAGCTTGACTAGCGGGGGTCAAGAGACCCAGTACTTC. Translated, it gives CASSLTSGGQETQYF. Combining the CDR3 with reference TRBV5-1 and TRBJ2-5 gives the whole variable domain KAGVTQTPRYLIKTRGQQVTLSCSPISGHRSVSWYQQTPGQGLQFLFEYFSETQRNKGNFPGRFSGRQFSNSRSEMNVSTLELGDSALYLCASSLTSGGQETQYFGPGTRLLVL.

The chain employs TRBV14 and TRBJ1-1, with D unresolved. CDR1 and CDR2 (germline): SGHDN, FVKESK. Trimming left V 2 bases short and J 0 bases short, with 7 bases between. The CDR3 contains 14 residues. DNA of the CDR3: TGTGCCAGCAGCCAACCGGGAATGAACACTGAAGCTTTCTTT. Encoded protein: CASSQPGMNTEAFF.

This chain joins TRBV9 and TRBJ2-4, with 7 bases aligning to TRBD2. CDR3 length: 15 residues. Trimming at V came to 0 bases and at J to 3 bases, leaving 3 bases not matched to a gene. CDR1 and CDR2 from the germline V gene are SGDLS and YYNGEE. CDR3 sequence (DNA): TGTGCCAGCAGCGTAGATGGGAGGGACAAAAACATTCAGTACTTC. It encodes CASSVDGRDKNIQYF.